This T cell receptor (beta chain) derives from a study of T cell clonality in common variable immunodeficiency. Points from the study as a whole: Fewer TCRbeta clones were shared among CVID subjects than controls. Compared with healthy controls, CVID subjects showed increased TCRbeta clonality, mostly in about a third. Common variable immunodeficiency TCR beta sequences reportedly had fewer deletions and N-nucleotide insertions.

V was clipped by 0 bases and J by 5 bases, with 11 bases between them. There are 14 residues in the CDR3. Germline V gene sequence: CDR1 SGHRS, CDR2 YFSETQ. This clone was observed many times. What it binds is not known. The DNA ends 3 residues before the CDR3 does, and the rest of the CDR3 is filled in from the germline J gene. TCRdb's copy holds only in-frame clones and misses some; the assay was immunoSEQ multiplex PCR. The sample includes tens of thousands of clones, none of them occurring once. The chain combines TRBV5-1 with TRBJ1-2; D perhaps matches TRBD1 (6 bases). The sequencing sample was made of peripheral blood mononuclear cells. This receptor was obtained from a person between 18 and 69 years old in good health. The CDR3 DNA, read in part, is TGCGCCAGCAGCTTGGCAGGGGATGGGTATGGC. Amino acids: CASSLAGDGYG. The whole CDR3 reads CASSLAGDGYGYTF.